These 24 T cell receptor beta chains originate from one sample sequenced in a study of post-analysis software for immune sequencing data. Unique molecular identifiers tagged the TCR beta cDNA libraries. Each CDR3 protein is one row after TCRdb ran MiXCR on the PCR reads. The profile shows around 400,000 distinct CDR3 sequences, approximately 42% of them singletons. These TCRs' antigens remain unknown. General observations from the study: Elevated frequency relative to controls characterized four or five TRBV segments in patients, TRBV5-6, TRBV5-1 and TRBV20-1 among them.

The sequenced material came from blood. These receptors originate from a girl aged 2 to 9 with multiple sclerosis.

This clonotype showed up just a few times. The V call is TRBV7-9, the J call TRBJ1-2; D possibly corresponds to TRBD1 (5 bases). CDR1 SEHNR and CDR2 FQNEAQ come from the germline V gene (reference sequence). The CDR3 extends over 16 amino acids. V lost 4 bases and J 5 bases, leaving 20 bases between the germline ends. The CDR3 sequence: CASSSEGWGRGYGYTF. DNA for the CDR3: TGTGCCAGCAGCTCGGAGGGGTGGGGACGAGGTTATGGCTACACCTTC.

The chain couples TRBV10-1 to TRBJ2-1; possibly TRBD1 or TRBD2 for D (6 bases each). Trimming removed 6 bases from V and 6 bases from J, with 18 bases in between. Germline CDR1 and CDR2: WNHNN and SYGVQD (reference sequence). CDR3 length equals 15 residues. CDR3 protein: CASSFTLQGGNEQFF. The CDR3 nucleotides read TGCGCCAGCAGCTTTACCCTACAGGGAGGCAATGAGCAGTTCTTC.

This clonotype was seen more than once but under ten times. The chain couples TRBV7-2 to TRBJ2-7; 10 bases match TRBD1. CDR1 is SGHTA and CDR2 is FQGNSA in the germline V gene. This CDR3 is 17 amino acids long. After removal of 1 base from V and 2 bases from J, the junction contained 8 bases not matched to a gene. CDR3 nucleotides: TGTGCCAGCAGCTTAGGTGGCGGGACAGGGGTACCCTACGAGCAGTACTTC. Its protein product is CASSLGGGTGVPYEQYF.

The chain couples TRBV6-2 or TRBV6-3 to TRBJ1-2; D might be TRBD1 (5 bases). Germline V lookup: CDR1 MNHEY, CDR2 SVGEGT. This CDR3 region has 16 residues. Trimming cost V 2 bases and J 8 bases, with 21 bases left between them. The chain's CDR3 is CASSYPGSREGRGYTF. The CDR3, as DNA: TGTGCCAGCAGTTACCCCGGGTCCAGGGAAGGGAGAGGCTACACCTTC.

J is TRBJ1-4 and V is TRBV5-1, with D unresolved. The CDR3 totals 16 residues. The germline CDR1 and CDR2 sequences are SGHRS and YFSETQ. Trimming removed 1 base from V and 0 bases from J, with 10 bases in between. The DNA for the CDR3 is TGCGCCAGCAGCTTGAAGGTGGGAGCAACTAATGAAAAACTGTTTTTT. Translated: CASSLKVGATNEKLFF.

The rearrangement joins TRBV27 to TRBJ2-7; D remains ambiguous. This CDR3 has 16 amino acids. With 6 bases removed from V and 0 bases from J, the gap between germline ends came to 18 bases. Looked up from germline, CDR1 is MNHEY and CDR2 is SMNVEV (reference sequence). Here the CDR3 DNA reads TGTGCCAGCAGCCCCCTCATCCAGCCGAGCTCCTACGAGCAGTACTTC. This codes for CASSPLIQPSSYEQYF.

As for this clonotype: This may stem from a read error, because a much larger clone lies one nucleotide away. The rearrangement uses TRBV20-1 and TRBJ2-7, with D maybe TRBD2 (6 bases). Germline V gene lookup returns CDR1 DFQATT and CDR2 SNEGSKA (reference sequence). V was clipped by 3 bases and J by 2 bases, with 8 bases between them. CDR3 length: 12 residues. CDR3 in DNA: TGCAGTGCTAGCGGGGGAACCTACGAGCAGTACTTC. This codes for CSASGGTYEQYF.

The chain uses TRBV6-5 and TRBJ2-2; D unresolved. V dropped 2 bases and J dropped 6 bases, with 16 bases sitting between them. The germline CDR1 and CDR2 sequences are MNHEY and SVGAGI. The CDR3 contains 16 residues. CDR3 amino acids: CASSYRARRWPGELFF. The CDR3 coding sequence is TGTGCCAGCAGTTACCGGGCCCGTAGGTGGCCCGGGGAGCTGTTTTTT.

V gene TRBV7-6 combines with J gene TRBJ2-4; TRBD1 agrees at 9 bases. Per germline, CDR1 SGHVS and CDR2 FNYEAQ. The CDR3 contains 15 residues. The trim removed 6 bases at V and 8 bases at J, leaving 11 bases unmatched. CDR3: CASRPTGTGMYIQYF. In nucleotides, the CDR3 is TGTGCCAGCAGGCCGACCGGGACAGGGATGTACATTCAGTACTTC. Combining the CDR3 with reference TRBV7-6 and TRBJ2-4 gives the whole variable domain GAGVSQSPRYKVTKRGQDVALRCDPISGHVSLYWYRQALGQGPEFLTYFNYEAQQDKSGLPNDRFSAERPEGSISTLTIQRTEQRDSAMYRCASRPTGTGMYIQYFGAGTRLSVL.

The CDR3: CASSQSGLNTEAFF. DNA of the CDR3: TGTGCCAGCTCACAGTCTGGTTTGAACACTGAAGCTTTCTTT. V gene TRBV18 combines with J gene TRBJ1-1; D unresolved. The length of the CDR3 is 14 residues. The V and J ends lost 4 bases and 0 bases respectively, with 9 bases between them. Germline values: CDR1 KGHSH, CDR2 LQKENI.

With regard to this clonotype: Because the CDR3 is missing its conserved closing phenylalanine or tryptophan, this is likely a read error. CDR3 sequence reads: CSALRGSDTGELFC. In DNA, the CDR3 is TGCAGTGCCTTGAGGGGGTCGGACACCGGGGAGCTGTTTTGT. The chain has TRBV20-1 and TRBJ2-2, with a tentative D call TRBD1 (6 bases). V lost 6 bases to trimming and J lost 3 bases, with 14 bases between them. The CDR3 extends over 14 amino acids. The germline V gene encodes CDR1 DFQATT and CDR2 SNEGSKA (reference sequence).

A few counts support this clonotype. J is TRBJ1-1 and V is TRBV12-3 or TRBV12-4, with 7 nucleotides matching TRBD1. Trimming cost V 5 bases and J 1 base; bases outside gene matches: 4. The CDR3 contains 14 residues. Here the CDR3 DNA reads TGTGCCAGCAGTCGGGGACAGACGAACACTGAAGCTTTCTTT. Translating gives CASSRGQTNTEAFF.

The genes are TRBV5-1 and TRBJ2-5; D is unclear. The CDR3 is made up of 16 amino acids. Trimming shortened V by 0 bases and J by 2 bases, and 14 bases separated the two germline ends. CDR1 and CDR2 (germline): SGHRS, YFSETQ. This CDR3 is CASSLAPGRTQETQYF. Written as DNA, the CDR3 is TGCGCCAGCAGCTTGGCCCCCGGTCGGACGCAAGAGACCCAGTACTTC. Filled out from reference TRBV5-1 and TRBJ2-5, the complete variable domain reads KAGVTQTPRYLIKTRGQQVTLSCSPISGHRSVSWYQQTPGQGLQFLFEYFSETQRNKGNFPGRFSGRQFSNSRSEMNVSTLELGDSALYLCASSLAPGRTQETQYFGPGTRLLVL.

V is TRBV29-1 and J is TRBJ1-2, with a weak D call TRBD1 (6 bases). CDR1 is SQVTM and CDR2 is ANQGSEA in the germline V gene. CDR3 size: 13 residues. Trimming shortened V by 3 bases and J by 4 bases, and 12 bases separated the two germline ends. The CDR3 reads CSVDPTGIYGYTF. In DNA, the CDR3 is TGCAGCGTTGATCCGACAGGAATCTATGGCTACACCTTC. The full variable domain, in which reference TRBV29-1 and TRBJ1-2 provide the parts outside the CDR3, is SAVISQKPSRDICQRGTSLTIQCQVDSQVTMMFWYRQQPGQSLTLIATANQGSEATYESGFVIDKFPISRPNLTFSTLTVSNMSPEDSSIYLCSVDPTGIYGYTFGSGTRLTVV.

The CDR3 DNA reads TGCGCCAGCAGCTTGGGTCTCCAGACAAGAATGAACACTGAAGCTTTCTTT. It specifies CASSLGLQTRMNTEAFF. The V and J genes are TRBV5-1 and TRBJ1-1; no clear D. The CDR3 consists of 17 residues. The V gene lost 0 bases and the J gene lost 0 bases, with 15 bases spanning the gap. Per the germline V gene, CDR1 is SGHRS and CDR2 is YFSETQ.

The table lists this clonotype with a count of one. The chain uses TRBV28 and TRBJ1-2; no clear D gene. V was shortened by 6 bases and J by 0 bases, with 5 bases between the two germline ends. The CDR3 runs 12 residues. CDR1 is MDHEN and CDR2 is SYDVKM in the germline V gene. Here the CDR3 reads CASRLANYGYTF. As DNA, the CDR3 is TGTGCCAGCAGACTAGCTAACTATGGCTACACCTTC.

V usage is TRBV28 and J usage is TRBJ2-5, with 10 bases matching TRBD2. The assigned J gene may be wrong: the sequence end matches TRBJ2-7 better. CDR3 size: 15 residues. CDR1 is MDHEN, CDR2 SYDVKM, per germline. The CDR3 here is CASSLRTSGGDEQYF. Written as DNA, the CDR3 is TGTGCCAGCAGTTTGCGGACTAGCGGAGGGGACGAGCAGTACTTC.

This clonotype was seen a handful of times. V usage is TRBV6-5 and J usage is TRBJ2-1; TRBD2 matches 13 bases. With 6 bases clipped from V and 7 bases from J, the junction kept 6 bases outside the gene matches. In germline, CDR1 is MNHEY, CDR2 SVGAGI. The CDR3 contains 15 residues. The CDR3 protein is CASRELAGGLNEQFF. In DNA, the CDR3 is TGTGCCAGCAGGGAACTAGCGGGAGGGCTTAATGAGCAGTTCTTC.

This chain links TRBV25-1 with TRBJ2-7; TRBD2 agrees at 10 bases. This CDR3 comprises 17 residues. Per the germline V gene, CDR1 is MGHDK and CDR2 is SYGVNS. V shed 6 bases, J shed 0 bases, and the junction held 11 bases outside the gene matches. Written as DNA, the CDR3 is TGTGCCAGCAGCAAGGGACTAGCGCCGAGGAGCTCCTACGAGCAGTACTTC. Protein product: CASSKGLAPRSSYEQYF.

The chain uses TRBV6-5 and TRBJ2-5, with 9 nucleotides matching TRBD1. The trim removed 9 bases at V and 5 bases at J, leaving 13 bases unmatched. Germline V gene lookup returns CDR1 MNHEY and CDR2 SVGAGI. This CDR3 region has 15 residues. CDR3 in amino acids: CASPDRGSLKETQYF. As DNA, the CDR3 is TGTGCCAGTCCGGACAGGGGCAGCCTCAAGGAGACCCAGTACTTC.

CDR3 nucleotide sequence: TGTGCCAGCAGCTTAGGATTAAGGCTAGCAGGGCATGAGCAGTTCTTC. It translates to CASSLGLRLAGHEQFF. The V and J genes are TRBV11-1 and TRBJ2-1, with D perhaps TRBD1 or TRBD2 (5 bases each). This CDR3 region has 16 residues. The ends were cut back, 1 base at V and 8 bases at J, with 18 bases in the middle. Germline-derived CDR1 and CDR2 are SGHAT and FQDESV (reference sequence).

J is TRBJ2-3 and V is TRBV20-1, with 7 bases fitting TRBD1. V lost 3 bases to trimming and J lost 2 bases; unmatched junction nucleotides: 8. CDR3 length equals 15 residues. Germline loops: CDR1 DFQATT, CDR2 SNEGSKA (reference sequence). CDR3 sequence (DNA): TGCAGTGCTAGTGGGGACAGTCGAAACACAGATACGCAGTATTTT. Translated: CSASGDSRNTDTQYF.

The chain joins TRBV27 to TRBJ1-1; D is perhaps TRBD1 (6 bases). Deletions cut 5 bases from V and 3 bases from J, with 10 bases between. From germline, CDR1 is MNHEY and CDR2 SMNVEV (reference sequence). CDR3 length: 13 residues. CDR3 nucleotide sequence: TGTGCCAGCAGTCAACAGGGTTACACTGAAGCTTTCTTT. Its protein is CASSQQGYTEAFF.

The rearrangement joins TRBV2 to TRBJ1-2; 7 nucleotides align to TRBD1. The trim removed 0 bases at V and 6 bases at J, leaving 10 bases unmatched. The CDR3 contains 16 residues. CDR1 and CDR2 from the germline V gene are SNHLY and FYNNEI. CDR3 sequence: CASSEALRGGGNGYTF. The CDR3 DNA sequence: TGTGCCAGCAGTGAAGCGCTTCGGGGAGGGGGCAATGGCTACACCTTC. Variable domain in full (rest from reference TRBV2 and TRBJ1-2): EPEVTQTPSHQVTQMGQEVILRCVPISNHLYFYWYRQILGQKVEFLVSFYNNEISEKSEIFDDQFSVERPDGSNFTLKIRSTKLEDSAMYFCASSEALRGGGNGYTFGSGTRLTVV.